This passage covers 31 T cell receptor beta chains from one sample sequenced in a study of graft-versus-host responses after intestinal transplantation. Repertoires were generated with immunoSEQ multiplex PCR, while TCRdb's copy carries only in-frame clones and drops some. The sample lists around 39,000 clones, roughly 90% occurring once. This specimen consisted of PBMCs, obtained roughly 270 days after transplant. These TCRs come from a human patient who received an intestinal transplant, so some T cells may come from the graft donor.

The chain combines TRBV4-1 with TRBJ2-1; 10 bases line up with TRBD2. The CDR3 is made up of 17 amino acids. Germline loops: CDR1 MGHRA, CDR2 YSYEKL. Trimming took 0 bases from V and 7 from J; bases not matched to a gene: 9. This chain's CDR3 is CASSQEPAAGLANEQFF. As DNA, the CDR3 is TGCGCCAGCAGCCAAGAACCCGCGGCGGGACTAGCGAATGAGCAGTTCTTC.

The genes are TRBV10-1 and TRBJ1-1; D might be TRBD1 (6 bases). In germline, CDR1 is WNHNN, CDR2 SYGVQD (reference sequence). This CDR3 comprises 13 residues. Between the trimmed V and J ends, which lost 6 bases and 1 base, there was a span of 9 bases. The CDR3 spells CASRRQENTEAFF. DNA for the CDR3: TGCGCCAGCAGACGACAGGAGAACACTGAAGCTTTCTTT.

The rearrangement links TRBV6-5 to TRBJ1-1, with D possibly being TRBD1 (6 bases). The CDR3 loop spans 14 amino acids. V lost 2 bases to trimming and J lost 5 bases, with 12 bases between them. Germline assignment: CDR1 MNHEY and CDR2 SVGAGI. CDR3 DNA: TGTGCCAGCAGTTACCGGCAGGGGCAAACTGAAGCTTTCTTT. It is translated as CASSYRQGQTEAFF.

The chain joins TRBV11-3 to TRBJ2-3, with D perhaps matching TRBD2 (6 bases). The CDR3 contains 16 residues. Germline assignment: CDR1 SGHNT and CDR2 YENEEA. Trimming shortened V by 3 bases and J by 2 bases, and 15 bases separated the two germline ends. The CDR3 spells CASSFLGSGTTDTQYF. The CDR3 DNA follows: TGTGCCAGCAGCTTTTTGGGTAGCGGAACCACAGATACGCAGTATTTT.

The chain employs TRBV10-3 and TRBJ1-5; D not resolved. The CDR3 has 14 residues. V lost 0 bases to trimming and J lost 5 bases, with 8 bases between them. CDR1 and CDR2 from the germline V gene are ENHRY and SYGVKD. This CDR3 is CAISESPRDQPQHF. CDR3 DNA: TGTGCCATCAGTGAGTCTCCTAGGGATCAGCCCCAGCATTTT.

The chain joins TRBV30 to TRBJ2-5; D unresolved. There are 13 residues in the CDR3. Trimming pared 8 bases from V and 1 base from J, leaving 14 bases between. Looked up from germline, CDR1 is GTSNPN and CDR2 is SVGIG (reference sequence). The CDR3 sequence: CAGSLGFQETQYF. CDR3 nucleotide sequence: TGTGCCGGCAGTTTAGGGTTCCAAGAGACCCAGTACTTC.

The chain is built from TRBV5-1 and TRBJ1-1, with 7 bases lining up with TRBD1. V lost 4 bases to trimming and J lost 11 bases; unmatched junction nucleotides: 8. The CDR3 covers 12 residues. Germline V CDR1 and CDR2: SGHRS, YFSETQ. CDR3 amino acids: CASSRDRERAFF. The CDR3, as DNA: TGCGCCAGCAGCCGAGACAGGGAGCGGGCTTTCTTT. The variable domain in full, completed from reference TRBV5-1 and TRBJ1-1, reads KAGVTQTPRYLIKTRGQQVTLSCSPISGHRSVSWYQQTPGQGLQFLFEYFSETQRNKGNFPGRFSGRQFSNSRSEMNVSTLELGDSALYLCASSRDRERAFFGQGTRLTVV.

This clone has only a few counts. The chain links TRBV5-1 to TRBJ1-1; D possibly corresponds to TRBD1 (5 bases). The CDR3 has 15 residues. The V end was cut by 6 bases, the J end by 0 bases, with 15 bases between. Germline values: CDR1 SGHRS, CDR2 YFSETQ. The CDR3 DNA is TGCGCCAGCACGGCCGGGGGGTCGTTGAACACTGAAGCTTTCTTT. Protein sequence: CASTAGGSLNTEAFF.

By sample fraction, this clone is medium-sized (0.01 to 0.1%). This CDR3 reads CASSPEEGVSGELFF. The CDR3 nucleotides are TGTGCCAGCAGTCCGGAGGAGGGCGTCAGCGGGGAGCTGTTTTTT. V usage is TRBV6-5 and J usage is TRBJ2-2, with D possibly TRBD2 on 6 matching bases. The germline gives CDR1 MNHEY, CDR2 SVGAGI. Trimming shortened V by 5 bases and J by 7 bases, and 17 bases separated the two germline ends. CDR3 size: 15 residues.

This chain joins TRBV2 and TRBJ2-2; no definite D call. CDR1 and CDR2 from the germline V gene are SNHLY and FYNNEI. Deletions cut 4 bases from V and 7 bases from J, with 13 bases between. The CDR3 is 14 residues long. CDR3 in DNA: TGTGCCAGCAGTGTAATAGAAAGAGTCGGGGAGCTGTTTTTT. It yields the protein CASSVIERVGELFF.

The gene calls are TRBV28 and TRBJ2-6; no reliable D call. The V end lost 5 bases, the J end lost 5 bases, and 16 bases lay between the germline ends. This CDR3 has 16 amino acids. Per the germline V gene, CDR1 is MDHEN and CDR2 is SYDVKM. The CDR3 nucleotides read TGTGCCAGCAGTAATTTGACACAAAGTCGGGCCAACGTCCTGACTTTC. Amino acid sequence: CASSNLTQSRANVLTF.

This clone came up once. The chain's CDR3 is CASSLRNVNTEAFF. The CDR3 DNA reads TGTGCCAGCAGCTTACGGAATGTGAACACTGAAGCTTTCTTT. The chain recombines TRBV11-1 with TRBJ1-1; D unclear. V was shortened by 2 bases and J by 0 bases, with 7 bases between the two germline ends. The CDR3 has 14 residues. CDR1 and CDR2 from the germline V gene are SGHAT and FQDESV (reference sequence).

The gene calls are TRBV27 and TRBJ2-7; tentatively, D is TRBD1 (6 bases). This CDR3 has 14 amino acids. Deletions cut 8 bases from V and 5 bases from J, with 19 bases between. Germline V lookup: CDR1 MNHEY, CDR2 SMNVEV (reference sequence). CDR3 protein: CASFDWQGSNEQYF. The CDR3 bases are TGTGCCAGCTTCGACTGGCAGGGGAGTAACGAGCAGTACTTC.

The chain is built from TRBV30 and TRBJ1-1; weak D call: TRBD1 (5 bases). Trimming removed 5 bases at V and 3 bases at J, with 10 bases between. CDR1 and CDR2 (germline): GTSNPN, SVGIG (reference sequence). The CDR3 length is 12 residues. The chain's CDR3 is CAWDQGYTEAFF. CDR3 coding DNA: TGTGCCTGGGATCAGGGATACACTGAAGCTTTCTTT.

The V gene is TRBV15, the J gene TRBJ2-3; the match to TRBD2 covers 9 bases. Trimming at V came to 5 bases and at J to 2 bases, leaving 5 bases not matched to a gene. Germline V CDR1 and CDR2: LNHNV, YYDKDF (reference sequence). The CDR3 runs 15 residues. The CDR3 DNA reads as TGTGCCACCAGCCCTAGCGGGACCTCCACAGATACGCAGTATTTT. Amino acids: CATSPSGTSTDTQYF. Variable domain in full (rest from reference TRBV15 and TRBJ2-3): DAMVIQNPRYQVTQFGKPVTLSCSQTLNHNVMYWYQQKSSQAPKLLFHYYDKDFNNEADTPDNFQSRRPNTSFCFLDIRSPGLGDTAMYLCATSPSGTSTDTQYFGPGTRLTVL.

CDR3 coding DNA: TGTGCCAGCAGCGCCTCAGGGGCTGGGGAGACCCAGTACTTC. It translates to CASSASGAGETQYF. This rearrangement joins TRBV7-8 to TRBJ2-5; D is perhaps TRBD1 (6 bases). CDR3 length equals 14 residues. Germline V gene sequence: CDR1 SGHVS, CDR2 FQNEAQ. The V gene lost 5 bases and the J gene lost 5 bases, with 15 bases spanning the gap.

The V gene is TRBV9, the J gene TRBJ1-3; perhaps TRBD1 as D (5 bases). CDR1 is SGDLS, CDR2 YYNGEE, per germline. V was shortened by 4 bases and J by 3 bases, with 11 bases between the two germline ends. CDR3 length: 14 residues. CDR3 sequence: CASSPGGGGNTIYF. In DNA form, the CDR3 reads TGTGCCAGCAGCCCGGGGGGGGGTGGAAACACCATATATTTT.

The J gene is TRBJ2-3, the V gene TRBV4-1, with D tentatively TRBD1 or TRBD2 (5 bases each). Germline lookup yields CDR1 MGHRA and CDR2 YSYEKL. V was shortened by 3 bases and J by 2 bases, with 15 bases between the two germline ends. This CDR3 has 16 residues. In DNA form, the CDR3 reads TGCGCCAGCAGCCACATTCAGGGACCCCACACAGATACGCAGTATTTT. The encoded protein is CASSHIQGPHTDTQYF.

The genes are TRBV5-4 and TRBJ1-6; 8 bases align to TRBD1. After removal of 0 bases from V and 10 bases from J, the junction contained 6 bases not matched to a gene. Germline V gene sequence: CDR1 SGHNT, CDR2 YYREEE (reference sequence). This CDR3 spans 15 amino acids. In DNA, the CDR3 is TGTGCCAGCAGCTTGGCGGACAGGGAAGTGTCACCCCTCCACTTT. Translating gives CASSLADREVSPLHF.

This chain's CDR3 is CASSVEDTQYF. The CDR3 region has the DNA TGTGCCAGCAGCGTAGAAGATACGCAGTATTTT. The chain couples TRBV9 to TRBJ2-3; D not certain. The V end was cut by 0 bases, the J end by 5 bases, with 1 base between. The germline CDR1 and CDR2 sequences are SGDLS and YYNGEE. This CDR3 has 11 amino acids.

The CDR3 protein is CASSSTGGGGYTF. The CDR3 DNA reads as TGTGCCAGCAGTTCCACAGGGGGCGGTGGCTACACCTTC. The V gene is TRBV7-6, the J gene TRBJ1-2; 9 nucleotides align to TRBD1. With 6 bases clipped from V and 7 bases from J, the junction kept 6 bases outside the gene matches. From germline, CDR1 is SGHVS and CDR2 FNYEAQ. This CDR3 has 13 residues.

This chain uses TRBV5-1 with TRBJ1-1, with TRBD1 matching over 7 bases. Germline values: CDR1 SGHRS, CDR2 YFSETQ. Trimming cost V 2 bases and J 2 bases; bases outside gene matches: 3. The CDR3 loop spans 14 amino acids. The CDR3 DNA reads TGCGCCAGCAGCTTCCAGGGGGGAAACACTGAAGCTTTCTTT. Protein: CASSFQGGNTEAFF.

The rearrangement joins TRBV19 to TRBJ2-1; TRBD1 aligns across 10 bases. Germline CDR1 LNHDA, CDR2 SQIVND (reference sequence). This CDR3 is built from 14 residues. V trimming: 5 bases; J trimming: 12 bases; junction bases outside the gene matches: 10. The CDR3 DNA sequence: TGTGCCAGTAGTCCAGGACAGGGGGAGGTAGGGCAGTTCTTC. Protein sequence: CASSPGQGEVGQFF.

The table lists this clone with a count of one. The J gene is TRBJ2-7, the V gene TRBV6-5; TRBD1 matches at 7 bases. This CDR3 is built from 11 residues. Germline trimming cut 7 bases from V and 6 bases from J; bases unmatched to any gene: 3. Germline-derived CDR1 and CDR2 are MNHEY and SVGAGI. CDR3 amino acids: CASMAGGEQYF. CDR3 in DNA: TGTGCCAGCATGGCAGGGGGCGAGCAGTACTTC.

V and J are TRBV11-3 and TRBJ1-2, with 9 bases lining up with TRBD1. Germline-derived CDR1 and CDR2 are SGHNT and YENEEA. The V and J ends lost 3 bases and 8 bases, in that order; junction bases with no gene match: 10. The CDR3 runs 15 residues. The CDR3 loop reads CASSFSSGTGRGYTF. The CDR3 DNA is TGTGCCAGCAGCTTCTCTTCCGGGACAGGGCGCGGCTACACCTTC.

The J gene is TRBJ1-5, the V gene TRBV27; D is unresolved. This CDR3 comprises 13 residues. CDR1 is MNHEY and CDR2 is SMNVEV in the germline V gene (reference sequence). V lost 2 bases, J lost 6 bases, and 8 bases lay in between. In DNA form, the CDR3 reads TGTGCCAGCAGTTTAGACCTTCTTCAGCCCCAGCATTTT. It yields the protein CASSLDLLQPQHF.

This clone was seen only once. The V and J genes are TRBV14 and TRBJ2-6; TRBD2 is a possible D gene (6 bases). Germline lookup yields CDR1 SGHDN and CDR2 FVKESK. V lost 3 bases to trimming and J lost 2 bases, with 14 bases between them. The CDR3 has 17 amino acids. The CDR3, as DNA: TGTGCCAGCAGCCAGCGATGGCGGACTACTGGGGCCAACGTCCTGACTTTC. Translated: CASSQRWRTTGANVLTF.

This clone was detected a few times. The CDR3 loop reads CASQARRSYEQYF. In DNA, the CDR3 is TGTGCCAGCCAAGCTCGGAGGTCCTACGAGCAGTACTTC. The chain employs TRBV27 and TRBJ2-7; TRBD2 might be the D (5 bases). This CDR3 is built from 13 residues. Between the trimmed V and J ends, which lost 8 bases and 1 base, there was a span of 12 bases. CDR1 and CDR2 (germline): MNHEY, SMNVEV (reference sequence).

The chain joins TRBV2 to TRBJ1-5; TRBD1 matches at 8 bases. The CDR3 extends over 14 amino acids. V was pared by 6 bases and J by 6 bases, with 7 bases of the junction left unmatched. Germline V gene data show CDR1 as SNHLY and CDR2 as FYNNEI. The CDR3 here is CASRSGQGGQPQHF. The CDR3 DNA reads TGTGCCAGCAGATCAGGACAGGGAGGTCAGCCCCAGCATTTT.

Concerning this clone: The same CDR3 can be traced to other DNA sequences in this sample. The gene calls are TRBV6-4 and TRBJ2-1, with TRBD2 matching 12 bases. V lost 5 bases to trimming and J lost 5 bases; unmatched junction nucleotides: 4. From germline, CDR1 is MRHNA and CDR2 SNTAGT. The CDR3 is 15 residues long. For the CDR3, the DNA is TGTGCCAGCAGTCGACTAGCGGGGGCCAACAATGAGCAGTTCTTC. Encoded protein: CASSRLAGANNEQFF.

This chain connects TRBV7-9 to TRBJ2-1; 7 nucleotides line up with TRBD2. The length of the CDR3 is 16 residues. Germline CDR1 and CDR2: SEHNR and FQNEAQ (reference sequence). V was pared by 2 bases and J by 6 bases, with 10 bases of the junction left unmatched. This CDR3 reads CASSLRGGGIFNEQFF. CDR3 DNA sequence: TGTGCCAGCAGCTTAAGGGGCGGGGGAATCTTCAATGAGCAGTTCTTC.